The text below deals with one T cell receptor (beta chain). Its antigen is currently not known. There are no base qualities to consult, and no much larger clone falls within one base. The data derive from a study of CD8 T cells in ankylosing spondylitis (dated by TCRdb to the late 2010s). Context from the whole study: To find TCR variants linked to disease, the study profiled T cell receptor beta repertoires in ankylosing spondylitis patients and healthy donors. The full study cohort was made up of 25 ankylosing spondylitis patients and 108 healthy donors. Peripheral blood was sampled, and synovial fluid was also collected from ankylosing spondylitis patients. Overall results and qualifications from the work: The disease-linked clones showed a CD8+ phenotype and occurred at relatively low frequencies in peripheral blood. The disease-linked clones were reported to be significantly enriched in matched synovial fluid samples from ankylosing spondylitis patients. Some of the motif variants had been reported before in the synovial fluid and blood of reactive arthritis patients, a finding that suggests common disease-initiation mechanisms. A TCR beta motif made up of several highly homologous amino acid variants appeared to be characteristic of blood from ankylosing spondylitis patients.

Sequencer: Illumina HiSeq 2500. TCR beta libraries were prepared by quantitative 5'-RACE with molecular barcodes. As for the authors' bioinformatics: Disease-linked TCR variants were identified with a new computational method built on a probabilistic model of VDJ rearrangement. TCRdb reanalyzed the raw reads on its own, using fastp at Q25 for trimming and MiXCR for clone calling, and kept in-frame beta chains. Duplicate CDR3 protein sequences are folded into a single record with the most common DNA and genes. TCRdb assigned the V and J calls; the authors' analysis was not used. For this sample there are more than 300,000 distinct CDR3 sequences; 8% appear just once. In total, the top ten clones hold 13% to 15% of the sample. Relative to germline, V is 7 bases shorter and J is 1 base shorter, with 18 bases between their ends. Per the germline V gene, SQVTM is the CDR1 and ANQGSEA is the CDR2. Inclusive of the bounding cysteine and phenylalanine, the CDR3 is 15 residues long. CDR3 DNA is the only sequence kept; it has 45 bases, read in frame from the first base.

Input material: blood, either unsorted or a sorted T cell fraction (not recorded which). This TCR came from a male donor with ankylosing spondylitis. The V gene is TRBV29-1 and the J gene is TRBJ2-3, with no reliable assignment of the D segment. The CDR3 loop reads CSAYSPGFGTDTQYF. The nucleotides are TGCAGCGCTTATAGCCCCGGGTTTGGCACAGATACGCAGTATTTT.